These 29 T cell receptor beta chains were all obtained from the same sample, sequenced in a study of vaccination and CD4 T cells after COVID-19. Antigens of these TCRs are unknown. Treatment given: roughly 11-day PBMC culture with coronavirus spike peptide pools or control peptides (ViraFEST assay). Sequencing of DNA taken from cultured CD4+ T cells relied on the Oncomine TCR Beta short-read assay. TCRdb independently ran MiXCR on the PCR reads; one entry per CDR3 protein. Here the sample spans some 16,000 distinct CDR3 sequences, about 35% being singletons. Source material: cultured CD4+ T cells from blood. These receptor sequences come from a human donor with COVID-19.

This clonotype came up a few times. The V and J genes are TRBV20-1 and TRBJ2-2; D not certain. CDR1 and CDR2 (germline): DFQATT, SNEGSKA (reference sequence). The CDR3 spans 13 residues. Trimming pared 2 bases from V and 6 bases from J, leaving 10 bases between. CDR3 in DNA: TGCAGTGCTAGAATTCCGGTATCCGGGGAGCTGTTTTTT. Its translation: CSARIPVSGELFF.

In this sample, this clonotype turned up a few times. The chain recombines TRBV20-1 with TRBJ2-3; 7 bases are shared with TRBD2. The CDR3 runs 15 residues. Trimming removed 5 bases from V and 0 bases from J; junction bases left unmatched: 8. Germline V lookup: CDR1 DFQATT, CDR2 SNEGSKA (reference sequence). The DNA of the CDR3 is TGCAGTGCTCCTGAGCGGGGTCGGAGCACAGATACGCAGTATTTT. Protein product: CSAPERGRSTDTQYF.

The chain joins TRBV5-1 to TRBJ2-5; D is uncertain. CDR1 is SGHRS and CDR2 is YFSETQ in the germline V gene. The CDR3 contains 14 residues. Trimming left V 1 base short and J 5 bases short, with 12 bases between. In nucleotides, the CDR3 is TGCGCCAGCAGCTTGTTTGATAATGAGGAGACCCAGTACTTC. It specifies CASSLFDNEETQYF.

The table lists this clonotype with a count of one. The V and J genes are TRBV20-1 and TRBJ1-6, with D tentatively TRBD1 (6 bases). Deletions cut 5 bases from V and 8 bases from J, with 22 bases between. The germline V gene has CDR1 DFQATT and CDR2 SNEGSKA (reference sequence). CDR3 length equals 16 residues. The CDR3 loop is CSAQPVKGVLDSPLHF. DNA of the CDR3: TGCAGTGCTCAGCCGGTGAAGGGGGTTTTGGATTCACCCCTCCACTTT.

The chain uses TRBV15 and TRBJ1-3; 7 nucleotides align to TRBD1. This CDR3 is 14 amino acids long. V shed 8 bases and J 3 bases; nucleotides not matched to a gene: 7. Germline V gives CDR1 LNHNV, CDR2 YYDKDF (reference sequence). The CDR3 reads CATGVGTVGNTIYF. The CDR3 DNA sequence: TGTGCCACCGGTGTAGGGACAGTTGGAAACACCATATATTTT.

J is TRBJ2-7 and V is TRBV7-9; TRBD1 agrees at 7 bases. The CDR3 loop spans 12 amino acids. The V segment lost 4 bases and the J segment 4 bases; nucleotides outside the gene matches: 1. From germline, CDR1 is SEHNR and CDR2 FQNEAQ (reference sequence). In DNA form, the CDR3 reads TGTGCCAGCAGCTCACAGGGGTACGAGCAGTACTTC. It codes for CASSSQGYEQYF. Full variable domain (remainder filled in from reference TRBV7-9 and TRBJ2-7): DTGVSQNPRHKITKRGQNVTFRCDPISEHNRLYWYRQTLGQGPEFLTYFQNEAQLEKSRLLSDRFSAERPKGSFSTLEIQRTEQGDSAMYLCASSSQGYEQYFGPGTRLTVT.

The sample holds a few counts of this clonotype. The V and J genes are TRBV20-1 and TRBJ1-6, with 7 bases lining up with TRBD1. This CDR3 is built from 15 residues. CDR1 is DFQATT and CDR2 is SNEGSKA in the germline V gene (reference sequence). The V and J ends lost 6 bases and 7 bases, in that order; junction bases with no gene match: 12. The CDR3 spells CSASSTKQGNSPLHF. CDR3 in DNA: TGCAGTGCCAGTTCCACGAAACAGGGGAATTCACCCCTCCACTTT.

A few counts support this clonotype. V gene TRBV24-1 combines with J gene TRBJ2-5, with a possible D match to TRBD2 (6 bases). Trimming left V 0 bases short and J 5 bases short, with 12 bases between. The CDR3 runs to 15 residues. Germline V CDR1 and CDR2: KGHDR, SFDVKD. The CDR3 nucleotides are TGTGCCACCAGTGATTTGCTAGGGGAGGCGGAGACCCAGTACTTC. Protein sequence: CATSDLLGEAETQYF.

By share, this clonotype ranks as medium-sized. The chain uses TRBV24-1 and TRBJ1-2; 10 bases align to TRBD1. Germline trimming cut 8 bases from V and 6 bases from J; bases unmatched to any gene: 5. The CDR3 has 13 residues. From germline, CDR1 is KGHDR and CDR2 SFDVKD. This CDR3 reads CATKGTGVDGYTF. For the CDR3, the DNA is TGTGCCACCAAAGGGACAGGGGTCGATGGCTACACCTTC.

Regarding this clonotype: One end of the junction fails to match germline, which may point to a read error. The V and J genes are TRBV5-4 and TRBJ1-4, with D hard to call. CDR1 SGHNT and CDR2 YYREEE come from the germline V gene (reference sequence). The CDR3 is made up of 13 amino acids. Written as DNA, the CDR3 is TGTGCCATCAGCAGAGGCCCGTCTGAAAAACTGTTTTTT. Protein product: CAISRGPSEKLFF.

This clonotype was observed a few times. This CDR3 reads CASSSSINQPQHF. CDR3 bases: TGTGCCAGCAGTTCCTCCATCAATCAGCCCCAGCATTTT. J is TRBJ1-5 and V is TRBV28; D unclear. The V end lost 4 bases, the J end lost 3 bases, and 7 bases lay between the germline ends. Germline V CDR1 and CDR2: MDHEN, SYDVKM. This CDR3 is 13 amino acids long.

The chain joins TRBV18 to TRBJ1-1, with unresolved D. Germline CDR1 reads KGHSH; CDR2 reads LQKENI. The germline V and J ends were trimmed by 8 bases and 4 bases, with 8 bases remaining between them. The CDR3 loop spans 11 amino acids. CDR3 bases: TGTGCCAGCCTATTAGGCACTGAAGCTTTCTTT. The encoded protein is CASLLGTEAFF.

This clonotype was seen only a few times. The V and J genes are TRBV12-3 or TRBV12-4 and TRBJ1-5, with 9 bases lining up with TRBD1. The trim removed 10 bases at V and 3 bases at J, leaving 7 bases unmatched. CDR3 length: 14 amino acids. In DNA form, the CDR3 reads TGTGCCACAGCCCGGACAGGGGACAATCAGCCCCAGCATTTT. Protein sequence: CATARTGDNQPQHF.

This clonotype appeared a few times. This chain joins TRBV28 and TRBJ2-7, with TRBD1 matching over 7 bases. Trimming at V came to 2 bases and at J to 3 bases, leaving 4 bases not matched to a gene. The V gene's germline CDR1 is MDHEN and CDR2 SYDVKM. The CDR3 extends over 14 amino acids. The CDR3 spells CASSLRGRSYEQYF. Written as DNA, the CDR3 is TGTGCCAGCAGTTTAAGGGGGCGAAGCTACGAGCAGTACTTC.

This chain links TRBV28 with TRBJ1-2; TRBD1 might be the D (6 bases). Trimming took 9 bases from V and 2 from J, leaving 19 bases between them. This CDR3 comprises 15 residues. Germline V gene data show CDR1 as MDHEN and CDR2 as SYDVKM. The CDR3 sequence: CASLTGPGGNYGYTF. The CDR3 nucleotides are TGTGCCAGTTTAACAGGGCCGGGCGGGAACTATGGCTACACCTTC.

This clonotype occurred a few times. V usage is TRBV5-4 and J usage is TRBJ1-2; no reliable D call. The V gene lost 1 base and the J gene lost 4 bases, with 5 bases spanning the gap. The CDR3 loop spans 12 amino acids. Per the germline V gene, CDR1 is SGHNT and CDR2 is YYREEE (reference sequence). For the CDR3, the DNA is TGTGCCAGCAGCTTGAATAGCTATGGCTACACCTTC. Amino acids: CASSLNSYGYTF. The entire variable domain, with the rest obtained from reference TRBV5-4 and TRBJ1-2, is as follows: ETGVTQSPTHLIKTRGQQVTLRCSSQSGHNTVSWYQQALGQGPQFIFQYYREEENGRGNFPPRFSGLQFPNYSSELNVNALELDDSALYLCASSLNSYGYTFGSGTRLTVV.

V gene TRBV21-1 combines with J gene TRBJ2-1; TRBD2, the table's D call, was not compared with the DNA. TRBV21-1 is tagged as a pseudogene. This CDR3 is 18 amino acids long. CDR3 sequence (DNA): TGTGCCAGCAGCAATTTAGAAGGGACTAGCGGTCCCTACAATGAGCAGTTCTTC. Translation: CASSNLEGTSGPYNEQFF.

CDR3 DNA sequence: TGCAGTGCTCCTCGGATAGACGGTCATTACGGACACACCTTC. This gives the protein CSAPRIDGHYGHTF. The chain links TRBV20-1 to TRBJ1-2; D remains unclear. The length of the CDR3 is 14 residues. Germline CDR1 and CDR2: DFQATT and SNEGSKA (reference sequence). Trimming cost V 5 bases and J 12 bases, with 25 bases left between them.

The chain links TRBV7-9 to TRBJ1-2; TRBD1 agrees at 8 bases. V dropped 0 bases and J dropped 7; count of bases not matched to a gene: 4. This CDR3 is built from 14 residues. Germline loops: CDR1 SEHNR, CDR2 FQNEAQ (reference sequence). The CDR3 nucleotides are TGTGCCAGCAGCTTAGCCCAGGGGGCGCGTGGCTACACCTTC. Its protein product is CASSLAQGARGYTF.

The gene calls are TRBV20-1 and TRBJ1-5; tentatively, D is TRBD1 (5 bases). Germline loops: CDR1 DFQATT, CDR2 SNEGSKA (reference sequence). Trimming cost V 3 bases and J 3 bases, with 18 bases left between them. The CDR3 loop spans 16 amino acids. The CDR3 DNA is TGCAGTGCTAGTCAGACCGGGACCACCAACAATCAGCCCCAGCATTTT. It is translated as CSASQTGTTNNQPQHF.

This clonotype has only a few counts. The chain carries TRBV7-3 and TRBJ1-2; possible D gene TRBD1, 6 bases. Germline CDR1 SGHTA, CDR2 FQGTGA. The CDR3 loop spans 13 amino acids. Trimming removed 0 bases from V and 6 bases from J, with 8 bases in between. CDR3 sequence reads: CASSLTQGNGYTF. For the CDR3, the DNA is TGTGCCAGCAGCTTAACGCAGGGGAATGGCTACACCTTC.

This chain joins TRBV5-1 and TRBJ2-2; D unresolved. CDR1 is SGHRS and CDR2 is YFSETQ in the germline V gene. Trimming took off 0 bases at V and 7 bases at J, with 7 bases between the two ends. The CDR3 has 13 residues. The CDR3 region is CASSLERIGELFF. CDR3 sequence (DNA): TGCGCCAGCAGCTTGGAGCGAATCGGGGAGCTGTTTTTT.

The gene calls are TRBV5-4 and TRBJ1-6; 7 positions agree with TRBD1. Per germline, CDR1 SGHNT and CDR2 YYREEE (reference sequence). The CDR3 has 15 amino acids. The ends lost 4 bases at V and 8 bases at J; junction bases unmatched: 9. The CDR3 spells CASSLNRGVDSPLHF. The DNA of the CDR3 is TGTGCCAGCAGCCTCAACAGGGGCGTCGATTCACCCCTCCACTTT.

This clonotype was observed a few times. The chain couples TRBV11-3 to TRBJ2-7, with D hard to call. Germline lookup yields CDR1 SGHNT and CDR2 YENEEA. The CDR3 has 14 amino acids. The V end lost 0 bases, the J end lost 6 bases, and 12 bases lay between the germline ends. CDR3 protein: CASSLDPTSVEQYF. The CDR3 nucleotides are TGTGCCAGCAGCTTAGATCCTACGAGTGTCGAGCAGTACTTC.

CDR3 DNA sequence: TGCAGCGTTGAAGGGGACAGGGGCTGGAATGGCTACACCTTC. The encoded protein is CSVEGDRGWNGYTF. The genes are TRBV29-1 and TRBJ1-2, with 10 bases fitting TRBD1. In germline, CDR1 is SQVTM, CDR2 ANQGSEA. The CDR3 runs to 14 residues. V was pared by 1 base and J by 6 bases, with 5 bases of the junction left unmatched.

The chain recombines TRBV28 with TRBJ2-5, with a possible D match to TRBD1 (9 bases). CDR1 and CDR2 from the germline V gene are MDHEN and SYDVKM. Trimming stripped 2 bases from V and 9 bases from J, with 31 bases between. The CDR3 is made up of 19 amino acids. The CDR3 loop is CASSLRQGGLGLGTGAQYF. The CDR3 nucleotides are TGTGCCAGCAGTTTACGACAGGGGGGTTTGGGACTAGGCACGGGGGCCCAGTACTTC.

V usage is TRBV10-2 and J usage is TRBJ2-1; 12 positions match TRBD2. Germline V gene sequence: CDR1 WSHSY, CDR2 SAAADI. CDR3 length: 15 residues. The V and J ends lost 7 bases and 9 bases, in that order; junction bases with no gene match: 10. CDR3 residues: CASNPSLAGGSEQFF. The CDR3, as DNA: TGCGCCAGCAACCCTTCCCTAGCGGGGGGGAGTGAGCAGTTCTTC.

The chain joins TRBV12-3 or TRBV12-4 to TRBJ2-6; D is uncertain. The V end lost 0 bases, the J end lost 0 bases, and 6 bases lay between the germline ends. This CDR3 is built from 16 residues. DNA for the CDR3: TGTGCCAGCAGTTTAGCGCCTGGCTCTGGGGCCAACGTCCTGACTTTC. It codes for CASSLAPGSGANVLTF.

In regard to this clonotype: Sequence at one end of the junction differs from germline and may be a read error. V gene TRBV7-7 combines with J gene TRBJ2-7; TRBD1 aligns across 9 bases. CDR3 size: 15 residues. Germline-derived CDR1 and CDR2 are SSHAT and FNYEAQ (reference sequence). This chain's CDR3 is CASSPPGQGTYEQYF. The CDR3 DNA follows: TGTGCTAGCAGCCCTCCGGGACAGGGTACCTACGAGCAGTACTTC.